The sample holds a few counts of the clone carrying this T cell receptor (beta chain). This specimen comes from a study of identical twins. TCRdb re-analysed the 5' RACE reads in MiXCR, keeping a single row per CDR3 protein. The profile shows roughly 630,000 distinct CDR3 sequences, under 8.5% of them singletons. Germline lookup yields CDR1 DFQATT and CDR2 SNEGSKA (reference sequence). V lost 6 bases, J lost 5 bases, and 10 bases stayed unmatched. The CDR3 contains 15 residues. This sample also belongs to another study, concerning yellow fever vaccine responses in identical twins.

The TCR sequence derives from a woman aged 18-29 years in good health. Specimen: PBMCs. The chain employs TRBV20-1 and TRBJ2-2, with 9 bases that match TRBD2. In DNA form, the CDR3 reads TGCAGTGCCTACGTAGGTCTAGCGGGAACCGGGGAGCTGTTTTTT. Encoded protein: CSAYVGLAGTGELFF.